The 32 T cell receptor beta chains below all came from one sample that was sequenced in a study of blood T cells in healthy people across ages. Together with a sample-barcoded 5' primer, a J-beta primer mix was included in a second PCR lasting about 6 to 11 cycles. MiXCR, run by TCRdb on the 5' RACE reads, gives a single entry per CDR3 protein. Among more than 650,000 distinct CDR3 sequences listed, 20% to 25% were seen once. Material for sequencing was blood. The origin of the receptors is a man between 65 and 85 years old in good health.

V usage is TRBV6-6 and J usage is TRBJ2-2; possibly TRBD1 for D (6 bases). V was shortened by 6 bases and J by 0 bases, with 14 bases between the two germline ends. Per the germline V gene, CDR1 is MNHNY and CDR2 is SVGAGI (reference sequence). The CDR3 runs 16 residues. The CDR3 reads CASSSSRQANTGELFF. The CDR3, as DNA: TGTGCCAGCAGCTCTTCTAGACAGGCGAACACCGGGGAGCTGTTTTTT.

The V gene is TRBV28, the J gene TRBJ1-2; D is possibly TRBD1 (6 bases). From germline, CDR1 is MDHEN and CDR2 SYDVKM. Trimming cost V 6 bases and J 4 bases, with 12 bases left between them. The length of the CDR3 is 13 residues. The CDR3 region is CASRGTGRYGYTF. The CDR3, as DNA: TGTGCCAGCAGGGGTACAGGGCGCTATGGCTACACCTTC.

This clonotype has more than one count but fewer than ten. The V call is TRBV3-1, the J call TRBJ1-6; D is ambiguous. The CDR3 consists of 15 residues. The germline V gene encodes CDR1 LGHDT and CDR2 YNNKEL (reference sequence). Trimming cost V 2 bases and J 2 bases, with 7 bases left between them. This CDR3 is CASSQNHPYNSPLHF. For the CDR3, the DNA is TGTGCCAGCAGCCAAAATCATCCCTATAATTCACCCCTCCACTTT. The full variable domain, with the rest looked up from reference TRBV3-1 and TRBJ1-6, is DTAVSQTPKYLVTQMGNDKSIKCEQNLGHDTMYWYKQDSKKFLKIMFSYNNKELIINETVPNRFSPKSPDKAHLNLHINSLELGDSAVYFCASSQNHPYNSPLHFGNGTRLTVT.

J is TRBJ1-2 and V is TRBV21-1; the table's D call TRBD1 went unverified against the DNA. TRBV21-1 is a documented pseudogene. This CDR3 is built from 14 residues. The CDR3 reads CASSTGTPTYGYTF. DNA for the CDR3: TGTGCCAGCAGTACCGGGACACCGACTTATGGCTACACCTTC.

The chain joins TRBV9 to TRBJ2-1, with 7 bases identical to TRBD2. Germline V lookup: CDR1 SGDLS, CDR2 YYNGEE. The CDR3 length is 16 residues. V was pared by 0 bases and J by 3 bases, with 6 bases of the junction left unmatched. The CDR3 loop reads CASSVAGWGGYNEQFF. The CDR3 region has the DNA TGTGCCAGCAGCGTAGCAGGGTGGGGGGGCTACAATGAGCAGTTCTTC.

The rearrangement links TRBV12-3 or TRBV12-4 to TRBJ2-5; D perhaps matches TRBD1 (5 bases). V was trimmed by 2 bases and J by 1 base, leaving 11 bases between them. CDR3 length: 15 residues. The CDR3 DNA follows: TGTGCCAGCAGTTTAAGGGCAGGGATCCAAGAGACCCAGTACTTC. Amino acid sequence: CASSLRAGIQETQYF.

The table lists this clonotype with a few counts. CDR3 residues: CSVWMAEQFF. In nucleotides, the CDR3 is TGCAGCGTGTGGATGGCTGAGCAGTTCTTC. V gene TRBV29-1 combines with J gene TRBJ2-7; D unclear. The J call may be incorrect, as the DNA end agrees better with TRBJ2-1. The germline CDR1 and CDR2 sequences are SQVTM and ANQGSEA. The CDR3 length is 10 residues.

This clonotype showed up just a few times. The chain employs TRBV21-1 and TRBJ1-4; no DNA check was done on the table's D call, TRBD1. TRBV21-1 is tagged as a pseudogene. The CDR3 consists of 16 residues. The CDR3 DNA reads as TGTGCCAGCAGCCTACACCCGGTAGGGGGTAATGAAAAACTGTTTTTT. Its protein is CASSLHPVGGNEKLFF.

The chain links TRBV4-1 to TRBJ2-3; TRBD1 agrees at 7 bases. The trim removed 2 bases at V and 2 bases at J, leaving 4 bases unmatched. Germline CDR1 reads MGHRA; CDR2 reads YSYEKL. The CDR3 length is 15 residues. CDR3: CASSQRTGITDTQYF. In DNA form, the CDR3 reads TGCGCCAGCAGCCAACGGACAGGTATCACAGATACGCAGTATTTT.

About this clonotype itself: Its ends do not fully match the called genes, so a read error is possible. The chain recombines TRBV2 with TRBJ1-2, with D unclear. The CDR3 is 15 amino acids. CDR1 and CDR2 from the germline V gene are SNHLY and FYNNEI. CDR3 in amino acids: CASSDRNRSYYGYTF. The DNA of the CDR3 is TGTGCCAGCAGTGACCGGAACCGAAGCTACTATGGTTACACCTTC. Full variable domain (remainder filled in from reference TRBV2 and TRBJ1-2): EPEVTQTPSHQVTQMGQEVILRCVPISNHLYFYWYRQILGQKVEFLVSFYNNEISEKSEIFDDQFSVERPDGSNFTLKIRSTKLEDSAMYFCASSDRNRSYYGYTFGSGTRLTVV.

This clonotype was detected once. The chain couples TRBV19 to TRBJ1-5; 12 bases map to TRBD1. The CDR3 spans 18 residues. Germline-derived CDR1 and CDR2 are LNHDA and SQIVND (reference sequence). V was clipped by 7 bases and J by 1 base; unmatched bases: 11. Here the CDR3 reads CASTQGQGAPESNQPQHF. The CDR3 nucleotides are TGTGCCAGTACTCAGGGACAGGGGGCGCCGGAAAGCAATCAGCCCCAGCATTTT.

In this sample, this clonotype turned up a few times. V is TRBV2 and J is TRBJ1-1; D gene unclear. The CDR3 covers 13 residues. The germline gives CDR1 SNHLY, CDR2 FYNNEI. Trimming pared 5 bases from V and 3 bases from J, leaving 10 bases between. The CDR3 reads CASSRVIDTEAFF. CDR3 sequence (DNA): TGTGCCAGCAGTCGAGTAATAGACACTGAAGCTTTCTTT. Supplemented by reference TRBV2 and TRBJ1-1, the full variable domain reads EPEVTQTPSHQVTQMGQEVILRCVPISNHLYFYWYRQILGQKVEFLVSFYNNEISEKSEIFDDQFSVERPDGSNFTLKIRSTKLEDSAMYFCASSRVIDTEAFFGQGTRLTVV.

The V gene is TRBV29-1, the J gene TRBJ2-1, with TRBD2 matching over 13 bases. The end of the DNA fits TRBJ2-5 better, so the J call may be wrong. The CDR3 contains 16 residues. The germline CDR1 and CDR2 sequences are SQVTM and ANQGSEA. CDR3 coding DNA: TGCAGCGTTGAGTCACTAGCGGGGGGGCATGGGGAGACCCAGTACTTC. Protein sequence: CSVESLAGGHGETQYF.

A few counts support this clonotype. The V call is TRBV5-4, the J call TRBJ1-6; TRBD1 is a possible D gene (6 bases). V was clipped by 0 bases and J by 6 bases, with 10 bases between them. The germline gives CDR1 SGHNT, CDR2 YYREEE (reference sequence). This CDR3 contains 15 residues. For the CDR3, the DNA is TGTGCCAGCAGCTTGGAGCAGGGGATTAATTCACCCCTCCACTTT. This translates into CASSLEQGINSPLHF.

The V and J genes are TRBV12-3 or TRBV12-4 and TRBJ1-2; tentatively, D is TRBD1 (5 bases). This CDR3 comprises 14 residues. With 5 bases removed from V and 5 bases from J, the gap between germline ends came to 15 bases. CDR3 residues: CASSVDLGVYGYTF. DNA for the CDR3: TGTGCCAGCAGTGTCGATTTAGGGGTTTATGGCTACACCTTC.

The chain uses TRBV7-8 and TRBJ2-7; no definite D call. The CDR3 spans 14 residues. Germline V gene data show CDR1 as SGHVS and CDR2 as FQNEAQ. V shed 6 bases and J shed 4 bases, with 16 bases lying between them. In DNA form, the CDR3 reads TGTGCCAGCAGTCCCCTTCCCGGCCCTTACGAGCAGTACGTC. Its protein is CASSPLPGPYEQYV.

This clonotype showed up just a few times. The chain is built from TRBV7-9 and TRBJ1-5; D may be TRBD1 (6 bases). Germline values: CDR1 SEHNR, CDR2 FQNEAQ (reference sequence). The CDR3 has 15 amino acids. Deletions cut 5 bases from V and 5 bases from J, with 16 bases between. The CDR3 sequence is CASSLYTGLDQPQHF. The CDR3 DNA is TGTGCCAGCAGCCTATATACAGGGCTGGATCAGCCCCAGCATTTT. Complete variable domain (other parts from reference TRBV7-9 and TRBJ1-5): DTGVSQNPRHKITKRGQNVTFRCDPISEHNRLYWYRQTLGQGPEFLTYFQNEAQLEKSRLLSDRFSAERPKGSFSTLEIQRTEQGDSAMYLCASSLYTGLDQPQHFGDGTRLSIL.

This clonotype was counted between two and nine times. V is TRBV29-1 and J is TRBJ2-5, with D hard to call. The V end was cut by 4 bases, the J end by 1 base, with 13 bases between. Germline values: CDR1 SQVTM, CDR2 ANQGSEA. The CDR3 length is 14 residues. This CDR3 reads CSVGRSSAQETQYF. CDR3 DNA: TGCAGCGTTGGCAGGTCGTCAGCCCAAGAGACCCAGTACTTC. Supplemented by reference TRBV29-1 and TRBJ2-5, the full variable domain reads SAVISQKPSRDICQRGTSLTIQCQVDSQVTMMFWYRQQPGQSLTLIATANQGSEATYESGFVIDKFPISRPNLTFSTLTVSNMSPEDSSIYLCSVGRSSAQETQYFGPGTRLLVL.

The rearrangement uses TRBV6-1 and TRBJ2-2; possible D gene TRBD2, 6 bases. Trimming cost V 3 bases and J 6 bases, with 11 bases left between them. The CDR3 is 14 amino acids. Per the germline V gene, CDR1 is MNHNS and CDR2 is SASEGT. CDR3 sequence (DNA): TGTGCCAGCAGTGATTTGCGGGAACCCGGGGAGCTGTTTTTT. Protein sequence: CASSDLREPGELFF.

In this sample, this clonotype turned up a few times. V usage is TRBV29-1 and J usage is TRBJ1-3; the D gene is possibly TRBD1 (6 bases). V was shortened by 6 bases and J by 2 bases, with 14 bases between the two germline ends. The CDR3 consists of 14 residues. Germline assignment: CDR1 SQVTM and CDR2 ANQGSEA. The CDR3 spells CSVRSPGAGNTIYF. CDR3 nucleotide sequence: TGCAGCGTCAGAAGTCCAGGGGCTGGAAACACCATATATTTT.

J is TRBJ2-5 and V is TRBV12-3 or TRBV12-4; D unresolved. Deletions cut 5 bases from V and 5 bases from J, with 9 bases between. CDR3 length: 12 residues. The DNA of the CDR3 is TGTGCCAGCAGTGCGCTAAGGGAGACCCAGTACTTC. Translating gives CASSALRETQYF.

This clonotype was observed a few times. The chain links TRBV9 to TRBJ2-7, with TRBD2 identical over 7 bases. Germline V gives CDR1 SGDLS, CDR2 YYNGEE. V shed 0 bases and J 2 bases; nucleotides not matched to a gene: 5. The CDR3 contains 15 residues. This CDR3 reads CASSVGLSGPYEQYV. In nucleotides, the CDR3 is TGTGCCAGCAGCGTAGGGCTTAGCGGGCCCTACGAGCAGTACGTC.

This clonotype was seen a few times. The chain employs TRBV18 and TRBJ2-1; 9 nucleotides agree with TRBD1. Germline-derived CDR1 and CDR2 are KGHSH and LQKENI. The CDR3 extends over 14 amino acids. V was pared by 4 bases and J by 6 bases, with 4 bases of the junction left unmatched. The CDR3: CASSLGQGTNEQFF. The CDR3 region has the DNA TGTGCCAGCTCACTGGGACAGGGCACCAATGAGCAGTTCTTC.

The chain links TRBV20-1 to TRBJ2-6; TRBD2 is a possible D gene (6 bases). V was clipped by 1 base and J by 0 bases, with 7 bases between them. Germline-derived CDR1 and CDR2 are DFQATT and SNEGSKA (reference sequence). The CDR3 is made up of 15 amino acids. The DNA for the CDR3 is TGCAGTGCTAGAGGGGGGGTCTCTGGGGCCAACGTCCTGACTTTC. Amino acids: CSARGGVSGANVLTF.

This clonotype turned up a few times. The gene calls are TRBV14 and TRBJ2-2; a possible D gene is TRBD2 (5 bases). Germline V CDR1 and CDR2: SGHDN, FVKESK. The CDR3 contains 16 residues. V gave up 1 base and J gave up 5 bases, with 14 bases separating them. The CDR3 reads CASSQVRTRETGELFF. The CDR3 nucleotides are TGTGCCAGCAGCCAAGTCAGAACTAGAGAGACCGGGGAGCTGTTTTTT.

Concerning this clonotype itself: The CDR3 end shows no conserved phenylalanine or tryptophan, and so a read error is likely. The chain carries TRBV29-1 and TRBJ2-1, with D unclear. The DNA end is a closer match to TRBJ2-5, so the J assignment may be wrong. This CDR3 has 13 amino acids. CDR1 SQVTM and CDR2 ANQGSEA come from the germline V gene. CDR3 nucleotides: TGCAGCGTTTGGGCAGCCTTCCAAGAGACCCAGTACCTC. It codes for CSVWAAFQETQYL.

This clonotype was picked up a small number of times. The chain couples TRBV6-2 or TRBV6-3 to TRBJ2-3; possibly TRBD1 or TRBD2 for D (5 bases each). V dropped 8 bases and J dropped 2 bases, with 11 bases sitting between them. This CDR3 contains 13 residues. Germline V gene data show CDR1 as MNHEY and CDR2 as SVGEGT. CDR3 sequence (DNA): TGTGCCAGCTGGGGGAGCTCCACAGATACGCAGTATTTT. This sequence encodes CASWGSSTDTQYF.

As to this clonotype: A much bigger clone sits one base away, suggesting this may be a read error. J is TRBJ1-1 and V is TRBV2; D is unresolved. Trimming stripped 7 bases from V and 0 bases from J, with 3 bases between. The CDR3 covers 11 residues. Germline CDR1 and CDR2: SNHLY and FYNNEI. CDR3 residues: CASNLNTEAFF. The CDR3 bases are TGTGCCAGCAATTTGAACACTGAAGCTTTCTTT.

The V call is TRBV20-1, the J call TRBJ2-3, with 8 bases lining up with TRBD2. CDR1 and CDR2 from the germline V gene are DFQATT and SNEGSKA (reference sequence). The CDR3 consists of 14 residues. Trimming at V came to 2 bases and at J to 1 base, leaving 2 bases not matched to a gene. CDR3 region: CSARFSGGTDTQYF. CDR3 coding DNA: TGCAGTGCTAGATTTAGCGGGGGCACAGATACGCAGTATTTT.

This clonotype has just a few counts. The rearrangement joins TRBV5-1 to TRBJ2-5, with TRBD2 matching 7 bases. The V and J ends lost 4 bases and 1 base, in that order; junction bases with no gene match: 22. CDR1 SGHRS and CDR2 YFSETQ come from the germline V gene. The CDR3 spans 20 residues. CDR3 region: CASSQLGGMTVRVLQETQYF. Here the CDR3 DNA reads TGCGCCAGCAGCCAATTGGGGGGGATGACAGTTCGTGTTCTCCAAGAGACCCAGTACTTC.

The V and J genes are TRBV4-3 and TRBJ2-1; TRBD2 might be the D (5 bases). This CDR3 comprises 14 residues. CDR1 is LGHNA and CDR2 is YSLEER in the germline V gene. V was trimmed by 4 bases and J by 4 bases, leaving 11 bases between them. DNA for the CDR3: TGCGCCAGCAGCCGCGGGTTCGATTACAATGAGCAGTTCTTC. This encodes CASSRGFDYNEQFF.

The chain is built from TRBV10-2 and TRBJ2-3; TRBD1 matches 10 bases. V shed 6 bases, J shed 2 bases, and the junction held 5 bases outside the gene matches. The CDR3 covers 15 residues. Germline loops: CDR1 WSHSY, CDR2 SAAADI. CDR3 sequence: CASSTGQGFTDTQYF. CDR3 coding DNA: TGCGCCAGCAGCACGGGACAGGGGTTCACAGATACGCAGTATTTT.